These T cell receptor beta chains were read from a single sample in a study of OX40 agonist ivuxolimab in advanced cancers. The protocol was immunoSEQ multiplex PCR, while the TCRdb copy is restricted to in-frame clones and leaves out a portion. The sample contains 65,000 or so clones, around four fifths of which appear only once. The source was CD4+ or CD8+ T cells sorted from blood, collected in a trial of the OX40 agonist ivuxolimab. The receptors derive from an adult with an advanced solid tumor such as melanoma, head and neck, liver or kidney cancer. Both conserved end residues are part of each CDR3. Each record gives: D gene, J gene, V gene, clone size, CDR3 DNA, CDR3 protein. D genes are given only for firm matches. Not all rows give a size; the values are once, few, many and, for expanded clones, a class.

d_call: TRBD1
j_call: TRBJ2-1
v_call: TRBV5-6
clone_size: NA
cdr3_nt: TGTGCCAGCAGCATAGGGACAGGAGCGTCCTACAATGAGCAGTTCTTC
cdr3_aa: CASSIGTGASYNEQFF

d_call: NA
j_call: TRBJ2-3
v_call: TRBV7-2
clone_size: few
cdr3_nt: TGTGCCAGCAGCCGATATAGCGGTTCTAGCACAGATACGCAGTATTTT
cdr3_aa: CASSRYSGSSTDTQYF

d_call: TRBD2
j_call: TRBJ2-7
v_call: TRBV5-1
clone_size: NA
cdr3_nt: TGCGCCAGCAGCTTGGGCACTAGCGGTCCCTACGAGCAGTACTTC
cdr3_aa: CASSLGTSGPYEQYF

d_call: NA
j_call: TRBJ2-3
v_call: TRBV11-2
clone_size: few
cdr3_nt: TGTGCCAGCAGCTACACAGAGGATACGCAGTATTTT
cdr3_aa: CASSYTEDTQYF

d_call: NA
j_call: TRBJ2-1
v_call: TRBV11-3
clone_size: NA
cdr3_nt: TGTGCCAGCAGCTTGTCCTCTAGTTGGCAGTTCTTC
cdr3_aa: CASSLSSSWQFF

d_call: NA
j_call: TRBJ2-1
v_call: TRBV14
clone_size: NA
cdr3_nt: TGTGCCAGCAGCCAAGGGACCTCTGAGCAGTTCTTC
cdr3_aa: CASSQGTSEQFF

d_call: TRBD2
j_call: TRBJ2-5
v_call: TRBV20-1
clone_size: NA
cdr3_nt: TGCAGTGCGGTAGCGGGGGAGACCCAGTACTTC
cdr3_aa: CSAVAGETQYF

d_call: TRBD2
j_call: TRBJ2-1
v_call: TRBV19
clone_size: NA
cdr3_nt: TGTGCCAGTAGAGAGACTAGCGGGAGTTGGAATGAGCAGTTCTTC
cdr3_aa: CASRETSGSWNEQFF

d_call: NA
j_call: TRBJ1-4
v_call: TRBV7-9
clone_size: once
cdr3_nt: TGTGCCAGCACCAAGGACGTTGAGGTTGAAAAACTGTTTTTT
cdr3_aa: CASTKDVEVEKLFF

d_call: NA
j_call: TRBJ2-1
v_call: TRBV23-1
clone_size: NA
cdr3_nt: TGCGCCAGCAGTCTAGGGCCTGACAGGACAGCGGAGGGTGAGCAGTTCTTC
cdr3_aa: CASSLGPDRTAEGEQFF

d_call: NA
j_call: TRBJ2-2
v_call: TRBV6-5
clone_size: once
cdr3_nt: TGTGCCAGCAGTTTAATGAGCGGATACACCGGGGAGCTGTTTTTT
cdr3_aa: CASSLMSGYTGELFF

d_call: TRBD1
j_call: TRBJ2-3
v_call: TRBV7-9
clone_size: NA
cdr3_nt: TGTGCCAGCAGCTTAAGCAGGACAGGGGCCACAGATACGCAGTATTTT
cdr3_aa: CASSLSRTGATDTQYF

d_call: NA
j_call: TRBJ2-5
v_call: TRBV7-9
clone_size: NA
cdr3_nt: TGTGCCAGCAGCCCCCCGGGGGAGACCCAGTACTTC
cdr3_aa: CASSPPGETQYF

d_call: NA
j_call: TRBJ2-1
v_call: TRBV5-1
clone_size: NA
cdr3_nt: TGCGCCAGCAGCTTAGGGGATCCTTATAACAATGAGCAGTTCTTC
cdr3_aa: CASSLGDPYNNEQFF

d_call: TRBD1
j_call: TRBJ2-7
v_call: TRBV9
clone_size: NA
cdr3_nt: TGTGCCAGCAGCGTAGGGGCAGGGGGCAGGTCCTACGAGCAGTACTTC
cdr3_aa: CASSVGAGGRSYEQYF

d_call: NA
j_call: TRBJ2-3
v_call: TRBV11-2
clone_size: NA
cdr3_nt: TGTGCCAGCAGCTTAGGTGGGGGTAGGGGAGATACGCAGTATTTT
cdr3_aa: CASSLGGGRGDTQYF

d_call: TRBD2
j_call: TRBJ2-7
v_call: TRBV6-5
clone_size: NA
cdr3_nt: TGTGCCAGCAAGTTCCTAGCGGGGCCCAATTACGAGCAGTACTTC
cdr3_aa: CASKFLAGPNYEQYF

d_call: NA
j_call: TRBJ1-2
v_call: TRBV7-8
clone_size: NA
cdr3_nt: TGTGCCAGCAGCTCCCGCCTCGGCTACACCTTC
cdr3_aa: CASSSRLGYTF

d_call: NA
j_call: TRBJ2-3
v_call: TRBV7-8
clone_size: NA
cdr3_nt: TGTGCCAGCAGCGATTCAAGAGGGGAAGGGGGCACAGATACGCAGTATTTT
cdr3_aa: CASSDSRGEGGTDTQYF

d_call: TRBD1
j_call: TRBJ2-7
v_call: TRBV5-4
clone_size: NA
cdr3_nt: TGTGCCAGCAGCCCGGGGACAGCCGGTAACGAGCAGTACTTC
cdr3_aa: CASSPGTAGNEQYF

d_call: TRBD1
j_call: TRBJ2-1
v_call: TRBV5-5
clone_size: NA
cdr3_nt: TGTGCCAGCAGCTTGGCCGGGACAGAGAACAATGAGCAGTTCTTC
cdr3_aa: CASSLAGTENNEQFF

d_call: NA
j_call: TRBJ2-1
v_call: TRBV7-9
clone_size: NA
cdr3_nt: TGTGCCAGCAGTCACAGCAGGCTAGCCAATGAGCAGTTCTTC
cdr3_aa: CASSHSRLANEQFF